This is a list of T cell receptor beta chains from one sample in a study of control samples from healthy donors and cancer patients. Clones were sequenced by immunoSEQ multiplex PCR, and TCRdb holds only the in-frame ones, with some missing. The table lists 90,000 or so clones, 70% to 90% of them singletons, with 6% to 9.5% in the top ten. The sequencing sample was made of blood. The receptors derive from a woman aged 60 to 75 in good health. Both conserved end residues are part of each CDR3. A D gene is named only where the DNA matches it firmly. Some rows have no size entry. The others give once, few or many, or a class for an expanded clone.

CDR3aa: CASSWGGTPTNEKLFF
CDR3nt: TGTGCCAGCAGTTGGGGGGGGACGCCAACTAATGAAAAACTGTTTTTT
d_gene: -
v_gene: TRBV6-6
abundance: -
j_gene: TRBJ1-4

CDR3aa: CASSSIGPYNSPLHF
CDR3nt: TGTGCCAGCAGTTCCATCGGACCCTATAATTCACCCCTCCACTTT
d_gene: -
v_gene: TRBV27
abundance: -
j_gene: TRBJ1-6

CDR3aa: CASSGARGGKTYEQYF
CDR3nt: TGTGCCAGCAGTGGGGCCCGCGGCGGGAAGACCTACGAGCAGTACTTC
d_gene: -
v_gene: TRBV28
abundance: -
j_gene: TRBJ2-7

CDR3aa: CAWTPPVGGSRTTQYF
CDR3nt: TGTGCCTGGACCCCACCCGTGGGGGGGAGCAGGACCACCCAGTACTTC
d_gene: TRBD2
v_gene: TRBV30
abundance: medium-sized
j_gene: TRBJ2-5

CDR3aa: CASSNSGSPYNEQFF
CDR3nt: TGTGCCAGCAGCAATAGCGGGTCGCCCTACAATGAGCAGTTCTTC
d_gene: TRBD2
v_gene: TRBV5-5
abundance: -
j_gene: TRBJ2-1

CDR3aa: CASSPGGGLYGYTF
CDR3nt: TGTGCCAGCAGTCCCGGGGGGGGGTTGTATGGCTACACCTTC
d_gene: -
v_gene: TRBV27
abundance: -
j_gene: TRBJ1-2

CDR3aa: CATSRTQGVRGYTF
CDR3nt: TGTGCCACCAGCAGAACCCAGGGGGTACGTGGCTACACCTTC
d_gene: TRBD1
v_gene: TRBV15
abundance: -
j_gene: TRBJ1-2

CDR3aa: CASKTQTGETQYF
CDR3nt: TGTGCCAGCAAGACCCAAACAGGGGAGACCCAGTACTTC
d_gene: -
v_gene: TRBV27
abundance: -
j_gene: TRBJ2-5

CDR3aa: CASSQDRGRAGRIFF
CDR3nt: TGTGCCAGCAGCCAAGACAGGGGGCGAGCGGGCCGTATATTCTTC
d_gene: TRBD1
v_gene: TRBV7-2
abundance: -
j_gene: TRBJ2-1

CDR3aa: CASSLHQPVENEKLFF
CDR3nt: TGTGCCAGCAGCCTCCACCAGCCAGTAGAAAATGAAAAACTGTTTTTT
d_gene: -
v_gene: TRBV7-9
abundance: -
j_gene: TRBJ1-4

CDR3aa: CATSGSTSGNLGEQFF
CDR3nt: TGTGCCACCAGTGGGTCGACTAGCGGGAATCTAGGTGAGCAGTTCTTC
d_gene: TRBD2
v_gene: TRBV24-1
abundance: -
j_gene: TRBJ2-1

CDR3aa: CASSDLNTGELFF
CDR3nt: TGTGCCAGCAGCGACTTGAACACCGGGGAGCTGTTTTTT
d_gene: -
v_gene: TRBV6-4
abundance: -
j_gene: TRBJ2-2

CDR3aa: CASSKGDWSYEQYF
CDR3nt: TGTGCCAGCAGCAAGGGGGACTGGAGCTACGAGCAGTACTTC
d_gene: -
v_gene: TRBV21-1
abundance: -
j_gene: TRBJ2-7

CDR3aa: CASSQETGAMNTEAFF
CDR3nt: TGCGCCAGCAGCCAAGAAACAGGGGCAATGAACACTGAAGCTTTCTTT
d_gene: TRBD1
v_gene: TRBV4-1
abundance: -
j_gene: TRBJ1-1